This TCR beta chain appears in the sequencing data of a study of blood T cell repertoires in COVID-19. The assay was immunoSEQ multiplex PCR, and TCRdb's table has in-frame clones only and misses some. In the table there are roughly 200,000 clones, around 84% of which are singletons. The CDR3 sequence is 17 residues long. The V gene end was trimmed by 6 bases and the J gene end by 8 bases; junction bases not matched to a gene: 16. Germline-derived CDR1 and CDR2 are MDHEN and SYDVKM. This clone came up once. This receptor was taken from a woman over 75 with COVID-19, enrolled during active disease. The sequenced sample consisted of peripheral blood. The chain employs TRBV28 and TRBJ2-2, with 9 positions matching TRBD2. The CDR3 loop is CASSRSSGGPHLGELFF. The CDR3, as DNA: TGTGCCAGCAGCCGTTCGAGCGGGGGGCCGCATTTGGGGGAGCTGTTTTTT.